This T cell receptor (beta chain) emerged from a study of identical twins. The donors were all healthy and Caucasian. V was cut by 1 base and J by 5 bases, with 15 bases left in between. The CDR3 extends over 16 amino acids. Germline values: CDR1 SGHTA, CDR2 FQGNSA. One entry per CDR3 protein, called by TCRdb with MiXCR from the 5' RACE reads. The table includes 200,000 to 250,000 distinct CDR3 sequences, about 7.5% detected once. The data also belong to a second study, concerning yellow fever vaccine responses in identical twins.

This rearrangement joins TRBV7-2 to TRBJ2-1; perhaps TRBD1 as D (5 bases). The TCR originated in a woman between 18 and 29 years old in good health. Material for sequencing was memory (CD45RO+) T cells sorted from blood. In DNA, the CDR3 is TGTGCCAGCAGCTTAGGGGGCCAGGTAGCCCACAATGAGCAGTTCTTC. This sequence encodes CASSLGGQVAHNEQFF.